Sequencing of this TCR beta chain was carried out in a study of human T cells and chemical hapten exposure. About this clonotype: Its specificity is not known.

Study-level results: TCRs above 1 in 1000 frequency did not change with DPC sensitization.

Individual cDNA molecules each carried unique molecular identifiers attached by the library. Each CDR3 protein gets one entry after TCRdb re-called the 5' RACE reads with MiXCR. This table holds 80,000 or so distinct CDR3 sequences, 15% to 20% found once. The total RNA was obtained from whole blood that was not fractionated. This clonotype was obtained from a female donor in good health.

CDR3 sequence (DNA): TGCGCCAGCAGCTTGGAGGGGGCAACCACAGATACGCAGTATTTT. Protein: CASSLEGATTDTQYF. The chain is built from TRBV5-1 and TRBJ2-3, with TRBD1 matching 7 bases. V was pared by 0 bases and J by 2 bases, with 3 bases of the junction left unmatched. Germline V gene sequence: CDR1 SGHRS, CDR2 YFSETQ. The CDR3 is 15 amino acids. Full variable domain (outside the CDR3, taken from reference TRBV5-1 and TRBJ2-3): KAGVTQTPRYLIKTRGQQVTLSCSPISGHRSVSWYQQTPGQGLQFLFEYFSETQRNKGNFPGRFSGRQFSNSRSEMNVSTLELGDSALYLCASSLEGATTDTQYFGPGTRLTVL.